This TCR beta chain was documented in a study of patients and donors after allogeneic stem cell transplantation. CDR1 is MNHEY and CDR2 is SMNVEV in the germline V gene (reference sequence). Trimming took 5 bases from V and 4 from J; bases not matched to a gene: 12. This CDR3 has 17 amino acids. TCRdb reprocessed the RT-PCR reads with MiXCR, giving one entry per CDR3 protein. The sample holds around 200,000 distinct CDR3 sequences, more than 35% seen once. Sequenced input: blood, either unsorted or a sorted T cell fraction (not recorded which). The chain joins TRBV27 to TRBJ2-2; 8 bases are shared with TRBD1. The receptor comes from a human donor who was either an allogeneic HSCT recipient or a stem cell or donor lymphocyte infusion donor (not recorded which). It is not recorded whose cells these are; they may come from a transplant donor. CDR3 nucleotides: TGTGCCAGCAGTACCCTCGGGACAGGTCTCCGCACCGGGGAGCTGTTTTTT. This gives the protein CASSTLGTGLRTGELFF.